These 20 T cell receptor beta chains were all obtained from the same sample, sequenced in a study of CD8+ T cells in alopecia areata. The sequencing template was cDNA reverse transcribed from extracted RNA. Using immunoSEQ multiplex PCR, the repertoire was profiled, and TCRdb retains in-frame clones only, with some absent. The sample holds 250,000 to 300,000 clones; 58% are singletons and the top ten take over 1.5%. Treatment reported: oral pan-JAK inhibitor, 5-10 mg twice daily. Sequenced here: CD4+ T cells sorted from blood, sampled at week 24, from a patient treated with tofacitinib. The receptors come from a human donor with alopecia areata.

The DNA for the CDR3 is TGTGCCTGGAGTGTCGACAGCCAGTATTCTAACTATGGCTACACCTTC. This sequence encodes CAWSVDSQYSNYGYTF. The V gene is TRBV30, the J gene TRBJ1-2; weak D call: TRBD1 (5 bases). The V gene's germline CDR1 is GTSNPN and CDR2 SVGIG (reference sequence). The CDR3 contains 16 residues. Trimming stripped 0 bases from V and 0 bases from J, with 14 bases between.

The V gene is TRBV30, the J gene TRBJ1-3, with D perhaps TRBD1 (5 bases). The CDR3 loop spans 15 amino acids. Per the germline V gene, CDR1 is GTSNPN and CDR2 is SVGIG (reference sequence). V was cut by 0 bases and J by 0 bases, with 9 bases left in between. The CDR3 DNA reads TGTGCCTGGAGTGTACAGGCATTCTCTGGAAACACCATATATTTT. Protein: CAWSVQAFSGNTIYF.

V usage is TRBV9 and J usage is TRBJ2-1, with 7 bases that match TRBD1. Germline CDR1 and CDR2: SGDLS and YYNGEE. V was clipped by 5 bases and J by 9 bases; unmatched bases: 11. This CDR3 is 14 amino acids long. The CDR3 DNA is TGTGCCAGCAGTAGACAGGGTAGTGGGTTTGAGCAGTTCTTC. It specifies CASSRQGSGFEQFF.

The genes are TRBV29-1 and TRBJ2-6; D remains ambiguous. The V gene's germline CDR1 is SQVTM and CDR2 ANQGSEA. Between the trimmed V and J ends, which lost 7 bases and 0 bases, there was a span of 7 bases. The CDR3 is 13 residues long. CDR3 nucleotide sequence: TGCAGCGCCACCCCCTCTGGGGCCAACGTCCTGACTTTC. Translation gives CSATPSGANVLTF. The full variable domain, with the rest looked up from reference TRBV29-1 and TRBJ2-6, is SAVISQKPSRDICQRGTSLTIQCQVDSQVTMMFWYRQQPGQSLTLIATANQGSEATYESGFVIDKFPISRPNLTFSTLTVSNMSPEDSSIYLCSATPSGANVLTFGAGSRLTVL.

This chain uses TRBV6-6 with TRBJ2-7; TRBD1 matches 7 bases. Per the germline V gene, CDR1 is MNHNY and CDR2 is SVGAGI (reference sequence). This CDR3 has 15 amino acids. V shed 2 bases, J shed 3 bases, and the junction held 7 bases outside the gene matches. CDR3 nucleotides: TGTGCCAGCAGTTACATATCGGGACAGAGCTACGAGCAGTACTTC. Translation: CASSYISGQSYEQYF.

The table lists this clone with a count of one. CDR3 sequence: CASSPHQESTEAFF. The CDR3 nucleotides are TGTGCCAGCAGCCCTCACCAGGAGAGCACTGAAGCTTTCTTT. The chain is built from TRBV7-3 and TRBJ1-1; D not resolved. CDR1 and CDR2 from the germline V gene are SGHTA and FQGTGA. The V end was cut by 5 bases, the J end by 4 bases, with 14 bases between. The CDR3 runs to 14 residues.

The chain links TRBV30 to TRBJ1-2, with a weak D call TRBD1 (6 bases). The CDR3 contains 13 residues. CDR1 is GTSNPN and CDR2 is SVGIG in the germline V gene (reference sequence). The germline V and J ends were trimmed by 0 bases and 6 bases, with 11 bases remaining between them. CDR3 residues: CAWSVTGHNGYTF. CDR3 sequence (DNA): TGTGCCTGGAGTGTTACGGGACACAATGGCTACACCTTC.

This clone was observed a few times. CDR3 region: CASSPPVAYGYTF. For the CDR3, the DNA is TGTGCCAGCAGTCCCCCGGTTGCCTATGGCTACACCTTC. V and J are TRBV6-5 and TRBJ1-2; no reliable D call. There are 13 residues in the CDR3. Germline V gene data show CDR1 as MNHEY and CDR2 as SVGAGI. Trimming shortened V by 5 bases and J by 4 bases, and 11 bases separated the two germline ends.

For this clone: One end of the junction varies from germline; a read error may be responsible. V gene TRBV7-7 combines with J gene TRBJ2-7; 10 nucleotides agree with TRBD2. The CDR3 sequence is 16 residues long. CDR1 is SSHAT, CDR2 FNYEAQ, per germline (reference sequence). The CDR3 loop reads CASSRLTSGALYEQYF. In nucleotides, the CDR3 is TGTGCTAGCAGCCGATTAACTAGCGGGGCCCTTTACGAGCAGTACTTC.

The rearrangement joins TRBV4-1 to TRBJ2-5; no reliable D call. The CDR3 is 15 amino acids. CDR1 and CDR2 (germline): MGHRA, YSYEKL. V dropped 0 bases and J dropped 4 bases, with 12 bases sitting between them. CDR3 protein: CASSQDPVRRETQYF. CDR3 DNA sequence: TGCGCCAGCAGCCAAGATCCCGTTAGGAGAGAGACCCAGTACTTC.

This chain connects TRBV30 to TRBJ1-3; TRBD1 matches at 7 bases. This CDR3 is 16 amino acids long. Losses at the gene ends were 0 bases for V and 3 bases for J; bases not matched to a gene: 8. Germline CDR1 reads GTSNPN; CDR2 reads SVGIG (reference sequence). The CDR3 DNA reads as TGTGCCTGGAGTGTAGGCCCTCGGACAGGTGGAAACACCATATATTTT. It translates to CAWSVGPRTGGNTIYF.

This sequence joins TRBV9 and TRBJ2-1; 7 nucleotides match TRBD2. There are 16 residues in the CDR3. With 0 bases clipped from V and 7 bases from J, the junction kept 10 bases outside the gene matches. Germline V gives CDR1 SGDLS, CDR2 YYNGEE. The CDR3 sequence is CASSVVPSGGPNEQFF. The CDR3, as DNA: TGTGCCAGCAGCGTAGTTCCTAGCGGCGGACCTAATGAGCAGTTCTTC.

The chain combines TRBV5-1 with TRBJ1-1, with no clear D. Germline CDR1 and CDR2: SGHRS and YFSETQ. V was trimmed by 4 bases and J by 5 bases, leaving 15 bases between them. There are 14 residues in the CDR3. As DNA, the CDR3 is TGCGCCAGCAGCCGGGCAGGTTATGGGACTGAAGCTTTCTTT. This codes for CASSRAGYGTEAFF.

In nucleotides, the CDR3 is TGTGCCAGTAGTGTAACAACGGGGGCCGCCTATGGCTACACCTTC. This sequence encodes CASSVTTGAAYGYTF. This chain joins TRBV19 and TRBJ1-2; maybe TRBD1 (6 bases). V gave up 5 bases and J gave up 4 bases, with 17 bases separating them. The CDR3 sequence is 15 residues long. CDR1 is LNHDA and CDR2 is SQIVND in the germline V gene (reference sequence). The full variable domain, in which reference TRBV19 and TRBJ1-2 provide the parts outside the CDR3, is DGGITQSPKYLFRKEGQNVTLSCEQNLNHDAMYWYRQDPGQGLRLIYYSQIVNDFQKGDIAEGYSVSREKKESFPLTVTSAQKNPTAFYLCASSVTTGAAYGYTFGSGTRLTVV.

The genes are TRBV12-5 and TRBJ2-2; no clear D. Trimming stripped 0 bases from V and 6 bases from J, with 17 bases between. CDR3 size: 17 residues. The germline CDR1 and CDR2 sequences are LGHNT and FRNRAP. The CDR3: CASGLVLNKGGPGELFF. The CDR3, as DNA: TGTGCTAGTGGTTTGGTCTTAAATAAGGGTGGACCCGGGGAGCTGTTTTTT.

The CDR3 loop is CSSLGDNYGYTF. The CDR3 nucleotides read TGCAGCTCTCTGGGCGATAACTATGGCTACACCTTC. The V gene is TRBV29-1, the J gene TRBJ1-2; the D is unclear. Deletions cut 8 bases from V and 1 base from J, with 11 bases between. The germline V gene encodes CDR1 SQVTM and CDR2 ANQGSEA. The CDR3 is 12 residues long.

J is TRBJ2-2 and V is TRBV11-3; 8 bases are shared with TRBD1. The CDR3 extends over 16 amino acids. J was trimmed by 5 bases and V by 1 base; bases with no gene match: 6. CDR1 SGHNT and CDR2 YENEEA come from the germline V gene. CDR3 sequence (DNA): TGTGCCAGCAGCTTAGGATGGACAGGGACTACCGGGGAGCTGTTTTTT. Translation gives CASSLGWTGTTGELFF.

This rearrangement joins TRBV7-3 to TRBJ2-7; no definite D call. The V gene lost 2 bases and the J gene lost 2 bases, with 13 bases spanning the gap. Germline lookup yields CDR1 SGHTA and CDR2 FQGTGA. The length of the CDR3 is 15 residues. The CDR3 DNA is TGTGCCAGCAGCTTATACCCAGGTCGGCCCTACGAGCAGTACTTC. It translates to CASSLYPGRPYEQYF.

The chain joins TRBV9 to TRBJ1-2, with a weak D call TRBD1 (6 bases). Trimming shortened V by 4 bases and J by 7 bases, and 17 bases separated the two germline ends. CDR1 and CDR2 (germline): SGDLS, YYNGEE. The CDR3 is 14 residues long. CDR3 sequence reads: CASSPLGGAGGYTF. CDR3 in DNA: TGTGCCAGCAGCCCCCTTGGGGGGGCCGGTGGCTACACCTTC.

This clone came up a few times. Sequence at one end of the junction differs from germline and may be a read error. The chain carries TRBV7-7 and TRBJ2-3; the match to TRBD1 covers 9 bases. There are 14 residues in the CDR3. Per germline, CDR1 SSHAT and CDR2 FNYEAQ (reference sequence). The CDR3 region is CASSLTGTGDTQYF. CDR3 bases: TGTGCTAGCAGCTTGACCGGGACAGGGGATACGCAGTATTTT.